These 20 T cell receptor beta chains originate from one sample sequenced in a study of a mutant IDH1 vaccine in newly diagnosed glioma. Measured with immunoSEQ multiplex PCR; TCRdb has only the in-frame clones, and not every one. Of 58,000 or so clones in the sample, over 80% were seen once. Antigens of these TCRs are unknown. Stated time point: week 23, last vaccination. Vaccination comprised doses that each held 300 ug of mutant IDH1 20-mer peptide, plus topical imiquimod. Specimen: PBMCs, collected from a glioma patient whose treatment included an IDH1 peptide vaccine. The source is a man between 35 and 55 years old with glioma.

The J gene is TRBJ1-5, the V gene TRBV4-1; tentatively, D is TRBD1 (6 bases). Germline values: CDR1 MGHRA, CDR2 YSYEKL. The V end lost 3 bases, the J end lost 4 bases, and 13 bases lay between the germline ends. This CDR3 region has 15 residues. The CDR3 DNA reads as TGCGCCAGCAGCCAGCATACAGGGACGAATCAGCCCCAGCATTTT. The encoded protein is CASSQHTGTNQPQHF.

The chain uses TRBV7-2 and TRBJ2-7; either TRBD1 or TRBD2 may fit D (5 bases each). Deletions cut 7 bases from V and 2 bases from J, with 15 bases between. The germline V gene has CDR1 SGHTA and CDR2 FQGNSA. CDR3 length: 14 amino acids. CDR3 sequence (DNA): TGTGCCAGCACAGGGTTCCCGGGACCCTACGAGCAGTACTTC. It specifies CASTGFPGPYEQYF.

This chain uses TRBV6-1 with TRBJ1-1, with D unresolved. Germline V gene lookup returns CDR1 MNHNS and CDR2 SASEGT. The V end was cut by 5 bases, the J end by 0 bases, with 10 bases between. The CDR3 sequence is 14 residues long. The CDR3 DNA follows: TGTGCCAGCAGTATTCGACACATGAACACTGAAGCTTTCTTT. As protein: CASSIRHMNTEAFF.

The chain joins TRBV6-1 to TRBJ2-1; perhaps TRBD1 as D (5 bases). In germline, CDR1 is MNHNS, CDR2 SASEGT. This CDR3 is 15 amino acids long. V gave up 7 bases and J gave up 4 bases, with 17 bases separating them. In nucleotides, the CDR3 is TGTGCCAGCAATTTGCAGGGTGACTTGTACAATGAGCAGTTCTTC. Its translation: CASNLQGDLYNEQFF.

The rearrangement links TRBV9 to TRBJ2-3, with 7 bases fitting TRBD2. Per germline, CDR1 SGDLS and CDR2 YYNGEE. The CDR3 length is 17 residues. The V segment lost 3 bases and the J segment 4 bases; nucleotides outside the gene matches: 14. CDR3 region: CASSEDPGLSGPDTQYF. The CDR3 coding sequence is TGTGCCAGCAGCGAGGACCCGGGACTATCGGGGCCAGATACGCAGTATTTT. The full variable domain, with the rest looked up from reference TRBV9 and TRBJ2-3, is DSGVTQTPKHLITATGQRVTLRCSPRSGDLSVYWYQQSLDQGLQFLIQYYNGEERAKGNILERFSAQQFPDLHSELNLSSLELGDSALYFCASSEDPGLSGPDTQYFGPGTRLTVL.

The chain joins TRBV6-6 to TRBJ2-5; 8 nucleotides line up with TRBD2. Unmatched junction bases numbered 1, after V lost 2 bases and J lost 2 bases. The CDR3 loop spans 14 amino acids. Germline V CDR1 and CDR2: MNHNY, SVGAGI (reference sequence). This chain's CDR3 is CASSYSGGQETQYF. For the CDR3, the DNA is TGTGCCAGCAGTTACAGCGGGGGTCAAGAGACCCAGTACTTC.

The table lists this clone with a count of one. The chain links TRBV7-9 to TRBJ2-7; TRBD2 agrees at 11 bases. The CDR3 has 15 amino acids. Germline CDR1 SEHNR, CDR2 FQNEAQ (reference sequence). V lost 3 bases to trimming and J lost 0 bases; unmatched junction nucleotides: 1. This CDR3 reads CASSFTSGSSYEQYF. The CDR3 nucleotides are TGTGCCAGCAGCTTTACTAGCGGGAGCTCCTACGAGCAGTACTTC.

This rearrangement joins TRBV19 to TRBJ2-6; 10 nucleotides align to TRBD1. The CDR3 has 17 amino acids. Trimming at V came to 7 bases and at J to 4 bases, leaving 10 bases not matched to a gene. Per the germline V gene, CDR1 is LNHDA and CDR2 is SQIVND (reference sequence). The CDR3 spells CASILGTGARGANVLTF. Written as DNA, the CDR3 is TGTGCCAGTATCCTCGGGACAGGGGCACGAGGGGCCAACGTCCTGACTTTC. Drawing the rest from reference TRBV19 and TRBJ2-6, the complete variable domain is DGGITQSPKYLFRKEGQNVTLSCEQNLNHDAMYWYRQDPGQGLRLIYYSQIVNDFQKGDIAEGYSVSREKKESFPLTVTSAQKNPTAFYLCASILGTGARGANVLTFGAGSRLTVL.

The rearrangement joins TRBV5-1 to TRBJ2-3, with TRBD2 identical over 9 bases. V shed 0 bases, J shed 1 base, and the junction held 3 bases outside the gene matches. Germline V CDR1 and CDR2: SGHRS, YFSETQ. This CDR3 spans 16 amino acids. The CDR3 DNA is TGCGCCAGCAGCTTGGAACAGCGGGAGGGCACAGATACGCAGTATTTT. Amino acids: CASSLEQREGTDTQYF. The full variable domain, rest sourced from reference TRBV5-1 and TRBJ2-3, is KAGVTQTPRYLIKTRGQQVTLSCSPISGHRSVSWYQQTPGQGLQFLFEYFSETQRNKGNFPGRFSGRQFSNSRSEMNVSTLELGDSALYLCASSLEQREGTDTQYFGPGTRLTVL.

This clone was counted once. The chain carries TRBV19 and TRBJ1-1, with D possibly TRBD1 on 6 matching bases. The CDR3 runs 12 residues. Trimming removed 9 bases at V and 1 base at J, with 9 bases between. Germline assignment: CDR1 LNHDA and CDR2 SQIVND (reference sequence). CDR3 protein: CASRTANTEAFF. The DNA for the CDR3 is TGTGCCAGCAGGACAGCGAACACTGAAGCTTTCTTT.

The CDR3, as DNA: TGTGCCAGCAGTTTTTCCGGGTCCGACGAGCAGTACTTC. Translating gives CASSFSGSDEQYF. The V call is TRBV27, the J call TRBJ2-7; D is ambiguous. CDR3 size: 13 residues. Trimming removed 3 bases at V and 5 bases at J, with 11 bases between. The germline gives CDR1 MNHEY, CDR2 SMNVEV (reference sequence).

The chain joins TRBV9 to TRBJ2-3; TRBD1 matches 8 bases. Germline values: CDR1 SGDLS, CDR2 YYNGEE. Trimming cost V 4 bases and J 4 bases; bases outside gene matches: 5. The CDR3 contains 14 residues. CDR3 DNA: TGTGCCAGCAGCTTACAGGGGGGTGCAGATACGCAGTATTTT. The encoded protein is CASSLQGGADTQYF. The whole variable domain, filled in from reference TRBV9 and TRBJ2-3, reads DSGVTQTPKHLITATGQRVTLRCSPRSGDLSVYWYQQSLDQGLQFLIQYYNGEERAKGNILERFSAQQFPDLHSELNLSSLELGDSALYFCASSLQGGADTQYFGPGTRLTVL.

V gene TRBV4-1 combines with J gene TRBJ1-5; D call uncertain. V was trimmed by 4 bases and J by 6 bases, leaving 10 bases between them. Germline V lookup: CDR1 MGHRA, CDR2 YSYEKL. This CDR3 contains 13 residues. The CDR3 loop reads CASSLVPPQPQHF. The CDR3 nucleotides read TGCGCCAGCAGCCTAGTACCACCTCAGCCCCAGCATTTT.

This rearrangement joins TRBV9 to TRBJ2-7; 9 bases agree with TRBD1. J gave up 5 bases and V 0 bases, and 3 bases lay outside the gene matches. CDR3 length: 14 residues. Germline CDR1 reads SGDLS; CDR2 reads YYNGEE. CDR3 in DNA: TGTGCCAGCAGCGTAGACAGGGGGCTAGACGAGCAGTACTTC. This gives the protein CASSVDRGLDEQYF.

The rearrangement joins TRBV5-1 to TRBJ1-1; 9 bases are shared with TRBD1. Trimming cost V 3 bases and J 5 bases; bases outside gene matches: 8. Germline-derived CDR1 and CDR2 are SGHRS and YFSETQ. CDR3 length equals 15 residues. CDR3 in amino acids: CASSSGQGRSTEAFF. Written as DNA, the CDR3 is TGCGCCAGCAGCTCGGGACAGGGAAGAAGTACTGAAGCTTTCTTT. Filled out from reference TRBV5-1 and TRBJ1-1, the complete variable domain reads KAGVTQTPRYLIKTRGQQVTLSCSPISGHRSVSWYQQTPGQGLQFLFEYFSETQRNKGNFPGRFSGRQFSNSRSEMNVSTLELGDSALYLCASSSGQGRSTEAFFGQGTRLTVV.

The rearrangement uses TRBV25-1 and TRBJ1-2, with 9 bases identical to TRBD1. From germline, CDR1 is MGHDK and CDR2 SYGVNS. CDR3 size: 15 residues. The V segment lost 6 bases and the J segment 5 bases; nucleotides outside the gene matches: 10. CDR3 loop: CASSAPDRGSYGYTF. CDR3 DNA: TGTGCCAGCAGCGCCCCCGACAGGGGGTCGTATGGCTACACCTTC.

The V call is TRBV6-5, the J call TRBJ2-7; 12 bases line up with TRBD1. The CDR3 covers 15 residues. Trimming removed 7 bases from V and 5 bases from J; junction bases left unmatched: 9. CDR1 is MNHEY and CDR2 is SVGAGI in the germline V gene. The CDR3 is CASTSLGTGGHEQYF. The CDR3 DNA reads TGTGCCAGCACCTCCTTAGGGACAGGGGGCCACGAGCAGTACTTC.

This sequence joins TRBV2 and TRBJ2-3; D gene unclear. CDR3 length equals 14 residues. CDR1 SNHLY and CDR2 FYNNEI come from the germline V gene. Trimming left V 4 bases short and J 0 bases short, with 8 bases between. CDR3 nucleotide sequence: TGTGCCAGCAGTGTCTCGCCTAGCACAGATACGCAGTATTTT. Amino acid sequence: CASSVSPSTDTQYF.

The V gene is TRBV28, the J gene TRBJ1-4; TRBD1 matches 9 bases. This CDR3 is 15 amino acids long. The germline CDR1 and CDR2 sequences are MDHEN and SYDVKM. J gave up 4 bases and V 4 bases, and 4 bases lay outside the gene matches. CDR3 DNA: TGTGCCAGCAGTTCCCGGGGACAGGGTAATGAAAAACTGTTTTTT. This sequence encodes CASSSRGQGNEKLFF. Filled out from reference TRBV28 and TRBJ1-4, the complete variable domain reads DVKVTQSSRYLVKRTGEKVFLECVQDMDHENMFWYRQDPGLGLRLIYFSYDVKMKEKGDIPEGYSVSREKKERFSLILESASTNQTSMYLCASSSRGQGNEKLFFGSGTQLSVL.

The chain employs TRBV4-1 and TRBJ2-7; 12 nucleotides match TRBD1. The CDR3 has 14 residues. With V trimmed by 5 bases and J by 5 bases, 4 bases remained unmatched. Germline V gene lookup returns CDR1 MGHRA and CDR2 YSYEKL. DNA for the CDR3: TGCGCCAGCAGCTGGGGACAGGGGGCCGACGAGCAGTACTTC. Protein sequence: CASSWGQGADEQYF.